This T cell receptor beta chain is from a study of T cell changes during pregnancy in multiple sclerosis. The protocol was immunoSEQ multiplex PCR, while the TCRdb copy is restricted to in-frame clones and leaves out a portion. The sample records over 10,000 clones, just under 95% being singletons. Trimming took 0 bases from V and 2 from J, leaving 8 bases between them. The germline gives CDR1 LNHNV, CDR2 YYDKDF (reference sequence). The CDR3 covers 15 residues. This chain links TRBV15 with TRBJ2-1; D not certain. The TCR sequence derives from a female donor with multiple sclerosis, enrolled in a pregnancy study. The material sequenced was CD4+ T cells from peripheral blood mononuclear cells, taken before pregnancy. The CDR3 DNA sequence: TGTGCCACCAGCAGAGATGTTTATCCCTACAATGAGCAGTTCTTC. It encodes CATSRDVYPYNEQFF. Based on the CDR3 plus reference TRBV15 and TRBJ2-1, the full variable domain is DAMVIQNPRYQVTQFGKPVTLSCSQTLNHNVMYWYQQKSSQAPKLLFHYYDKDFNNEADTPDNFQSRRPNTSFCFLDIRSPGLGDTAMYLCATSRDVYPYNEQFFGPGTRLTVL.